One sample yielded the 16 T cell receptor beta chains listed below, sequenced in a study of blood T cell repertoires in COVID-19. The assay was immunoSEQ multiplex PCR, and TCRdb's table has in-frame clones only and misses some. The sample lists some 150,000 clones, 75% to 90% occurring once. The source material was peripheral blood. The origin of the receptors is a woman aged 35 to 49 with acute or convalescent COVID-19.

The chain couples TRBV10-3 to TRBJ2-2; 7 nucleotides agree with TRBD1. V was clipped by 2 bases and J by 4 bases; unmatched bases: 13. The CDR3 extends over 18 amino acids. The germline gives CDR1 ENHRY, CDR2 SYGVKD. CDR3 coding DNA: TGTGCCATCAGTGAGCGGGACAGAATTAGACGAGGCACCGGGGAGCTGTTTTTT. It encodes CAISERDRIRRGTGELFF.

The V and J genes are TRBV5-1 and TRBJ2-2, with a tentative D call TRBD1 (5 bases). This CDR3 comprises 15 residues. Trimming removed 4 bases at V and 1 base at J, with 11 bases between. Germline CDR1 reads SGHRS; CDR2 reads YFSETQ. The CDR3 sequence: CASSTEGQNTGELFF. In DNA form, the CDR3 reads TGCGCCAGCAGCACTGAAGGACAGAACACCGGGGAGCTGTTTTTT.

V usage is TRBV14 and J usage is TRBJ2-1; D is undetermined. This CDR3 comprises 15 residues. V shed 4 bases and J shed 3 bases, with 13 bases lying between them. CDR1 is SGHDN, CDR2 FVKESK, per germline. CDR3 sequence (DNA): TGTGCCAGCAGCCCGCCCACTAACCTCTACAATGAGCAGTTCTTC. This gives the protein CASSPPTNLYNEQFF.

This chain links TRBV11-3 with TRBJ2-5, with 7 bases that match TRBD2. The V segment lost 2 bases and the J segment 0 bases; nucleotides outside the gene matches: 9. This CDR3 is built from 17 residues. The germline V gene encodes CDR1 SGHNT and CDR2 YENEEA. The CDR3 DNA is TGTGCCAGCAGCTTACAACCCCTAACTAGCGACCAAGAGACCCAGTACTTC. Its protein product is CASSLQPLTSDQETQYF.

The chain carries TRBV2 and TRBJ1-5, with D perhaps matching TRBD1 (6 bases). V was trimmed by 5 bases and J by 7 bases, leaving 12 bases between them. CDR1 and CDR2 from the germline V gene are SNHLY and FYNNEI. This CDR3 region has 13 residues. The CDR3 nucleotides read TGTGCCAGCAGTCTTGAACAGGGACAGCCCCAGCATTTT. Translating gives CASSLEQGQPQHF.

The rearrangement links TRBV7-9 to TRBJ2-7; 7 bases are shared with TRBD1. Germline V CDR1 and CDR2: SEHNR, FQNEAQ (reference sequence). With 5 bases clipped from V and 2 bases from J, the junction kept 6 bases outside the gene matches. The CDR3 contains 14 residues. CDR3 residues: CASSRTGAPYEQYF. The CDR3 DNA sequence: TGTGCCAGCAGCCGAACAGGGGCCCCCTACGAGCAGTACTTC.

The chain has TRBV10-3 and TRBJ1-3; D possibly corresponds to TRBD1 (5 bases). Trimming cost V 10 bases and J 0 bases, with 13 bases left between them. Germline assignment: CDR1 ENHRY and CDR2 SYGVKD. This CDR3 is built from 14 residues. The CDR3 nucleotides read TGTGCCAGCCGAGACAGCAACTCTGGAAACACCATATATTTT. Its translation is CASRDSNSGNTIYF.

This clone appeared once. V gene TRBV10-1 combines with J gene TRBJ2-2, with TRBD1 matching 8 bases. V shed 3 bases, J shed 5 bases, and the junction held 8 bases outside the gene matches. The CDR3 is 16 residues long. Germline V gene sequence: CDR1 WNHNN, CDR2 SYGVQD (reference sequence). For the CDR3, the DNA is TGCGCCAGCAGTGATGGGACAGGAAAAGCTACCGGGGAGCTGTTTTTT. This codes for CASSDGTGKATGELFF.

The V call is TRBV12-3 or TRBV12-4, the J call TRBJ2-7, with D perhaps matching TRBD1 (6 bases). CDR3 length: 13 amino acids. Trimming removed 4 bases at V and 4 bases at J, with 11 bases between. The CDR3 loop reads CASSWSTGYEQYF. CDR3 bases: TGTGCCAGCAGTTGGTCAACAGGGTACGAGCAGTACTTC.

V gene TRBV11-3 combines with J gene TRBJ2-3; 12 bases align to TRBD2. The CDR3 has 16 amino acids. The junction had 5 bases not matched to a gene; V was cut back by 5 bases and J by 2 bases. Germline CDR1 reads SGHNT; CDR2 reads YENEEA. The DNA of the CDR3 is TGTGCCAGCAGCCCCGGGACTAGCGGGTACACAGATACGCAGTATTTT. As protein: CASSPGTSGYTDTQYF.

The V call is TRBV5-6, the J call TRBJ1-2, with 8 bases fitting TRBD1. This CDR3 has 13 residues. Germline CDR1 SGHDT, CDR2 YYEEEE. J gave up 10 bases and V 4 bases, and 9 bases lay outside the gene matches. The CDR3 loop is CASSPGQGRVYTF. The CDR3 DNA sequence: TGTGCCAGCAGCCCCGGACAGGGAAGAGTCTACACCTTC.

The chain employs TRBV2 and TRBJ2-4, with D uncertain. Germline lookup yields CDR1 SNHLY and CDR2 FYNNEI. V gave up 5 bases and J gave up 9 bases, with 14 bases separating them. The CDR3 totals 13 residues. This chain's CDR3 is CASSPSPEVIQYF. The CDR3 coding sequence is TGTGCCAGCAGTCCGTCACCCGAGGTCATTCAGTACTTC.

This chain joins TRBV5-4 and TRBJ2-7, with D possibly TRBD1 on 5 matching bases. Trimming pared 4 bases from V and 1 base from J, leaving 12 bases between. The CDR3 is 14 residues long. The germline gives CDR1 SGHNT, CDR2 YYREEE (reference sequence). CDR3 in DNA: TGTGCCAGCAGCCTCACCACAGGATCCTACGAGCAGTACTTC. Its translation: CASSLTTGSYEQYF.

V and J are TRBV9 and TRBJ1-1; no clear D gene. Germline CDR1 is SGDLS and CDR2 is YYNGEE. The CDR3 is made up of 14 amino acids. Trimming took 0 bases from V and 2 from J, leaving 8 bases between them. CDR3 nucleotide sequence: TGTGCCAGCAGCGTAGATGGAGATAACACTGAAGCTTTCTTT. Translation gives CASSVDGDNTEAFF.

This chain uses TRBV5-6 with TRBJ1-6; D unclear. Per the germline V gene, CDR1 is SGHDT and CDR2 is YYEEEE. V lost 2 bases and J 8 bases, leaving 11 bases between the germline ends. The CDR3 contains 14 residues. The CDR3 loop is CASSFLRVDSPLHF. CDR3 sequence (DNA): TGTGCCAGCAGCTTCTTGCGGGTTGATTCACCCCTCCACTTT.

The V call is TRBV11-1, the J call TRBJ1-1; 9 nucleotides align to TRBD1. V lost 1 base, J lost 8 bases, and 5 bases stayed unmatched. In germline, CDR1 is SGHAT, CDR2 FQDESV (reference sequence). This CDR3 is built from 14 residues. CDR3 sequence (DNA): TGTGCCAGCAGCTTAGTATTTGGGACAGGGGAAGCTTTCTTT. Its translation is CASSLVFGTGEAFF. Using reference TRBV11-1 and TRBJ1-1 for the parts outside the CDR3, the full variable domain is EAEVAQSPRYKITEKSQAVAFWCDPISGHATLYWYRQILGQGPELLVQFQDESVVDDSQLPKDRFSAERLKGVDSTLKIQPAELGDSAMYLCASSLVFGTGEAFFGQGTRLTVV.